These 23 T cell receptor beta chains came from one sample sequenced in a study of vaccination and CD4 T cells after COVID-19. The treatment here: roughly ten-day PBMC culture with coronavirus spike peptide pools or control peptides (ViraFEST assay). No antigens are known for them. At the Johns Hopkins FTIC core, DNA taken from cultured CD4+ T cells was sequenced by way of the Oncomine TCR Beta short-read assay. MiXCR, applied by TCRdb to the PCR reads, yields one record per CDR3 protein. The sample records approximately 8,100 distinct CDR3 sequences, approximately 54% being singletons. Input material: CD4+ T cells from blood, cultured in vitro. The source of these receptors is a human donor who had recovered from COVID-19.

The V gene is TRBV6-5, the J gene TRBJ1-1; D is possibly TRBD1 (6 bases). The CDR3 consists of 15 residues. Germline V gene data show CDR1 as MNHEY and CDR2 as SVGAGI. The V end lost 1 base, the J end lost 2 bases, and 11 bases lay between the germline ends. CDR3 sequence: CASSYWGGGNTEAFF. The CDR3, as DNA: TGTGCCAGCAGTTACTGGGGGGGCGGAAACACTGAAGCTTTCTTT.

The rearrangement uses TRBV3-1 and TRBJ1-2; D remains ambiguous. Germline V gene lookup returns CDR1 LGHDT and CDR2 YNNKEL (reference sequence). This CDR3 is built from 14 residues. Trimming took 0 bases from V and 4 from J, leaving 9 bases between them. The CDR3 coding sequence is TGTGCCAGCAGCCAAGATGGCGGGGTCTATGGCTACACCTTC. Translating gives CASSQDGGVYGYTF.

This clonotype came up a few times. The rearrangement joins TRBV7-9 to TRBJ2-5; D may match TRBD1 or TRBD2 (5 bases each). V lost 5 bases and J 5 bases, leaving 12 bases between the germline ends. CDR1 SEHNR and CDR2 FQNEAQ come from the germline V gene (reference sequence). CDR3 length: 13 residues. The CDR3: CASSLGAVETQYF. For the CDR3, the DNA is TGTGCCAGCAGCCTCGGGGCTGTGGAGACCCAGTACTTC. Drawing the rest from reference TRBV7-9 and TRBJ2-5, the complete variable domain is DTGVSQNPRHKITKRGQNVTFRCDPISEHNRLYWYRQTLGQGPEFLTYFQNEAQLEKSRLLSDRFSAERPKGSFSTLEIQRTEQGDSAMYLCASSLGAVETQYFGPGTRLLVL.

This clonotype has just one count. The gene calls are TRBV20-1 and TRBJ2-1; 9 bases are shared with TRBD2. From germline, CDR1 is DFQATT and CDR2 SNEGSKA (reference sequence). Trimming removed 4 bases from V and 3 bases from J; junction bases left unmatched: 7. The length of the CDR3 is 15 residues. In nucleotides, the CDR3 is TGCAGTGCTATACCTAGCGGGAAAAACTACAATGAGCAGTTCTTC. Its translation is CSAIPSGKNYNEQFF.

The CDR3 loop reads CASSPTAGGTYEQYF. The CDR3 DNA is TGTGCCAGCAGCCCGACCGCAGGGGGAACCTACGAGCAGTACTTC. V usage is TRBV11-2 and J usage is TRBJ2-7; 7 bases are a match to TRBD1. CDR3 length: 15 amino acids. Germline V lookup: CDR1 SGHAT, CDR2 FQNNGV. V gave up 5 bases and J gave up 2 bases; unmatched junction bases: 9.

The chain links TRBV7-2 to TRBJ1-1; D is uncertain. CDR1 and CDR2 from the germline V gene are SGHTA and FQGNSA. CDR3 length: 12 residues. Trimming took off 8 bases at V and 0 bases at J, with 7 bases between the two ends. The CDR3 spells CASGWMNTEAFF. The CDR3 DNA is TGTGCCAGCGGTTGGATGAACACTGAAGCTTTCTTT.

V is TRBV2 and J is TRBJ2-3; D not certain. With 10 bases removed from V and 4 bases from J, the gap between germline ends came to 21 bases. The length of the CDR3 is 15 residues. CDR1 SNHLY and CDR2 FYNNEI come from the germline V gene. The CDR3 reads CAIAFLPNGADTQYF. The CDR3 coding sequence is TGTGCCATCGCCTTTTTACCTAATGGGGCAGATACGCAGTATTTT.

V usage is TRBV7-2 and J usage is TRBJ1-2; tentative D call: TRBD1 (6 bases). CDR1 and CDR2 (germline): SGHTA, FQGNSA. This CDR3 is built from 12 residues. Deletions cut 5 bases from V and 7 bases from J, with 11 bases between. For the CDR3, the DNA is TGTGCCAGCAGCGTCGTGGGGGCTGGCTACACCTTC. It yields the protein CASSVVGAGYTF.

This clonotype was recorded a few times. The chain has TRBV15 and TRBJ1-1; no definite D call. This CDR3 contains 13 residues. From germline, CDR1 is LNHNV and CDR2 YYDKDF (reference sequence). The V and J ends lost 4 bases and 2 bases respectively, with 8 bases between them. Here the CDR3 reads CATSILGNTEAFF. The CDR3 bases are TGTGCCACCAGCATCTTGGGCAACACTGAAGCTTTCTTT.

V gene TRBV27 combines with J gene TRBJ2-2; D gene ambiguous. In germline, CDR1 is MNHEY, CDR2 SMNVEV (reference sequence). This CDR3 spans 13 amino acids. V lost 4 bases, J lost 7 bases, and 10 bases lay in between. CDR3 nucleotide sequence: TGTGCCAGCAGTTACGGTTGGGGCGGGGAGCTGTTTTTT. Encoded protein: CASSYGWGGELFF.

V is TRBV30 and J is TRBJ1-1; no definite D call. This CDR3 comprises 13 residues. Deletions cut 1 base from V and 4 bases from J, with 10 bases between. Looked up from germline, CDR1 is GTSNPN and CDR2 is SVGIG (reference sequence). CDR3 sequence: CAWSARPGTEAFF. CDR3 sequence (DNA): TGTGCCTGGAGTGCACGGCCGGGCACTGAAGCTTTCTTT.

The chain employs TRBV29-1 and TRBJ2-5; 9 positions agree with TRBD1. The CDR3 is 16 residues long. Germline V gene data show CDR1 as SQVTM and CDR2 as ANQGSEA. V dropped 6 bases and J dropped 4; count of bases not matched to a gene: 15. CDR3 sequence: CSVSPTGGARGETQYF. DNA for the CDR3: TGCAGCGTATCTCCTACAGGGGGCGCGAGGGGAGAGACCCAGTACTTC.

The chain combines TRBV19 with TRBJ1-1; 7 bases agree with TRBD1. Germline CDR1 reads LNHDA; CDR2 reads SQIVND (reference sequence). V was clipped by 8 bases and J by 3 bases; unmatched bases: 9. The CDR3 runs 14 residues. DNA for the CDR3: TGTGCCAGTCGACAGGGCCCAGTTCACACTGAAGCTTTCTTT. Encoded protein: CASRQGPVHTEAFF.

The chain uses TRBV30 and TRBJ1-2, with 8 bases fitting TRBD1. The CDR3 loop spans 13 amino acids. The ends lost 1 base at V and 6 bases at J; junction bases unmatched: 4. Germline V gene lookup returns CDR1 GTSNPN and CDR2 SVGIG (reference sequence). The CDR3 nucleotides read TGTGCCTGGAGTGCTGACAGGGGTCATGGCTACACCTTC. This encodes CAWSADRGHGYTF. Combining the CDR3 with reference TRBV30 and TRBJ1-2 gives the whole variable domain SQTIHQWPATLVQPVGSPLSLECTVEGTSNPNLYWYRQAAGRGLQLLFYSVGIGQISSEVPQNLSASRPQDRQFILSSKKLLLSDSGFYLCAWSADRGHGYTFGSGTRLTVV.

The V call is TRBV20-1, the J call TRBJ1-4, with 8 bases lining up with TRBD1. Germline-derived CDR1 and CDR2 are DFQATT and SNEGSKA (reference sequence). The CDR3 contains 13 residues. J was trimmed by 8 bases and V by 1 base; bases with no gene match: 3. The CDR3 protein is CSARADRAEKLFF. The CDR3 DNA reads as TGCAGTGCTAGAGCGGACAGGGCGGAAAAACTGTTTTTT.

The chain carries TRBV2 and TRBJ2-1; D is possibly TRBD1 (7 bases). CDR1 and CDR2 (germline): SNHLY, FYNNEI. V was clipped by 2 bases and J by 4 bases, with 9 bases between them. This CDR3 contains 14 residues. The CDR3 bases are TGTGCCAGCAGTGAACAGGGGGGTTACAATGAGCAGTTCTTC. It yields the protein CASSEQGGYNEQFF.

J is TRBJ1-1 and V is TRBV12-3 or TRBV12-4; D perhaps matches TRBD1 (6 bases). Trimming shortened V by 7 bases and J by 3 bases, and 12 bases separated the two germline ends. The CDR3 consists of 13 residues. CDR3 coding DNA: TGTGCCAGCACCGAAAACAGGGACACTGAAGCTTTCTTT. This sequence encodes CASTENRDTEAFF.

V is TRBV7-8 and J is TRBJ1-1, with D possibly matching TRBD1 (6 bases). Trimming removed 6 bases from V and 0 bases from J, with 17 bases in between. The CDR3 spans 16 residues. Germline values: CDR1 SGHVS, CDR2 FQNEAQ. CDR3 coding DNA: TGTGCCAGCAGTTTTGGACAGACTTTAATGAACACTGAAGCTTTCTTT. It codes for CASSFGQTLMNTEAFF.

This clonotype was observed a handful of times. This chain links TRBV2 with TRBJ1-6; no firm D call. Trimming left V 6 bases short and J 6 bases short, with 12 bases between. Germline lookup yields CDR1 SNHLY and CDR2 FYNNEI. CDR3 length: 14 residues. In nucleotides, the CDR3 is TGTGCCAGCAGCGGGAGAAACGGTAATTCACCCCTCCACTTT. This encodes CASSGRNGNSPLHF.

The rearrangement links TRBV20-1 to TRBJ1-4, with 9 nucleotides matching TRBD1. Trimming removed 2 bases from V and 6 bases from J; junction bases left unmatched: 10. This CDR3 comprises 16 residues. CDR1 and CDR2 (germline): DFQATT, SNEGSKA (reference sequence). The CDR3 nucleotides read TGCAGTGCTAGATCGGCCGGGTGGACAGGGGATGAAAAACTGTTTTTT. It encodes CSARSAGWTGDEKLFF.

The chain employs TRBV20-1 and TRBJ2-3; 10 positions match TRBD2. This CDR3 comprises 17 residues. From germline, CDR1 is DFQATT and CDR2 SNEGSKA (reference sequence). The V gene end was trimmed by 3 bases and the J gene end by 2 bases; junction bases not matched to a gene: 11. CDR3 sequence (DNA): TGCAGTGCTAGCGAGCGGGAGGGCTTAGATCTCACAGATACGCAGTATTTT. Its translation is CSASEREGLDLTDTQYF.

This clonotype was seen a single time. This chain uses TRBV6-1 with TRBJ2-3, with D tentatively TRBD1 or TRBD2 (5 bases each). The V gene's germline CDR1 is MNHNS and CDR2 SASEGT. The CDR3 contains 16 residues. V was cut by 2 bases and J by 0 bases, with 12 bases left in between. The CDR3, as DNA: TGTGCCAGCAGTGAAATCCGGGACGGGAGCACAGATACGCAGTATTTT. The encoded protein is CASSEIRDGSTDTQYF.

The chain combines TRBV7-9 with TRBJ2-7; unclear D gene. The germline gives CDR1 SEHNR, CDR2 FQNEAQ (reference sequence). Trimming removed 2 bases at V and 4 bases at J, with 6 bases between. This CDR3 comprises 12 residues. The CDR3 DNA reads as TGTGCCAGCAGCTTAATCCCTTACGAGCAGTACTTC. It specifies CASSLIPYEQYF.